This T cell receptor (beta chain) was sequenced for a study of T cells after yellow fever vaccination. Study background: Low-cell-number fractions were prepared with SMART-Seq v4 Ultra Low Input.

CDR1 is SNHLY and CDR2 is FYNNEI in the germline V gene. The CDR3 consists of 15 residues. V shed 4 bases, J shed 0 bases, and the junction held 5 bases outside the gene matches. The authors made TCR cDNA by 5'RACE template switching, adding a universal primer site and UMIs. Each CDR3 protein gets one entry after TCRdb re-called the 5' RACE reads with MiXCR. The table shows 250,000 to 350,000 distinct CDR3 sequences, with less than 9.5% occurring only once. Study results and caveats: The presence of abundant clonotypes contaminating from the bulk population was possible in FACS-sorted repertoires.

Only a few counts were recorded for this clonotype. The antigen remains unidentified. The receptor was derived from a man younger than 30 who received the YFV17D yellow fever vaccine. The sequences come from CD4+ T cells sorted from PBMCs, collected 5 days after the yellow fever booster vaccination. The J gene is TRBJ1-2, the V gene TRBV2; 7 bases agree with TRBD1. CDR3 DNA sequence: TGTGCCAGCAGTGGCTACAGGGGATCTAACTATGGCTACACCTTC. Translation: CASSGYRGSNYGYTF.